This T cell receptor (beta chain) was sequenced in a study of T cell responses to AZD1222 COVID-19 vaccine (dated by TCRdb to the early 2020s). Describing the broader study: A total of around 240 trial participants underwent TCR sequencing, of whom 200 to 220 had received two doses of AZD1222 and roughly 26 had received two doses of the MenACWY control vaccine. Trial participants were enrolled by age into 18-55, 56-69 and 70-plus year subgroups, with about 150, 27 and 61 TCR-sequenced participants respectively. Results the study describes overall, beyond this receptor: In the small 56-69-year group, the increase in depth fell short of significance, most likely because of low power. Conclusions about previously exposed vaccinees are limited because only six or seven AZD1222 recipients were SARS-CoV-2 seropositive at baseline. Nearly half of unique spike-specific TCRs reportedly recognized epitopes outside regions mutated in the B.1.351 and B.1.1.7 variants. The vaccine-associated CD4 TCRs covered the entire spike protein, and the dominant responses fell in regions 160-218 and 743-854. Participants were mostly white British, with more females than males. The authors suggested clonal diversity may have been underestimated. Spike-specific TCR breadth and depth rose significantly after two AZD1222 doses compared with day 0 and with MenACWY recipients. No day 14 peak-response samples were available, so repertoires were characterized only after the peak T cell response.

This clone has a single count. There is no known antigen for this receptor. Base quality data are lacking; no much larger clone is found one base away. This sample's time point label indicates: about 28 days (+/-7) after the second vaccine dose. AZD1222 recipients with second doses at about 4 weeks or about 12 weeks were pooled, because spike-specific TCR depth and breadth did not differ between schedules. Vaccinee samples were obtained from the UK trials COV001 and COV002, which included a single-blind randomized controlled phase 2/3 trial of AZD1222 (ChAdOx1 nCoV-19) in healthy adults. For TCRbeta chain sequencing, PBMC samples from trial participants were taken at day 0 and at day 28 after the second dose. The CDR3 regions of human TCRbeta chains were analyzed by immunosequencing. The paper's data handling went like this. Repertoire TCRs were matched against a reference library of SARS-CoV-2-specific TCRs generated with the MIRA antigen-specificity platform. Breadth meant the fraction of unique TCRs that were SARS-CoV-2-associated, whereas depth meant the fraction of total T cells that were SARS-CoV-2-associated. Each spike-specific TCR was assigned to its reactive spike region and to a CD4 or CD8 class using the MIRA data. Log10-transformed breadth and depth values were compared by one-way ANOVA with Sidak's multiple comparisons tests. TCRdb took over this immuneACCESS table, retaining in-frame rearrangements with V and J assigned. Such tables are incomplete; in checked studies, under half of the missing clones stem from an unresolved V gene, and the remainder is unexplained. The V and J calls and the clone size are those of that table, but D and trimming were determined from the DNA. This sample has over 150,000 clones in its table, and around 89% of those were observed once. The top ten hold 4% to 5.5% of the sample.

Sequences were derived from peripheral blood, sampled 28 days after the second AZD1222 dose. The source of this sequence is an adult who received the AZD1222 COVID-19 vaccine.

The CDR3: CASSFGSLGEQYF. The bases are TGTGCCAGCAGCTTCGGGAGTTTGGGCGAGCAGTACTTC. The sequence links TRBV5-4 to TRBJ2-7; the D gene is perhaps TRBD2, on 6 matching bases. CDR1 and CDR2 are read off the germline V gene (reference sequence) as SGHNT and YYREEE. The CDR3, cysteine through phenylalanine, is 13 amino acids long. CDR3 DNA is the only sequence kept; it has 39 bases, read in frame from the first base. A distance of 12 bases separates the germline ends of V and J, which lose 2 bases and 6 bases respectively.